The next 20 T cell receptor beta chains were all read from a single sample in a study of PD-1 blockade in mismatch repair-deficient tumors. The method was immunoSEQ multiplex PCR; TCRdb's version includes in-frame clones alone and lacks a portion of them. The profile shows roughly 38,000 clones, approximately 83% of them singletons. The specimen was PBMCs, collected 38 to 40 weeks after starting pembrolizumab. The receptor set was obtained from an adult with mismatch repair-deficient cancer.

This chain connects TRBV5-1 to TRBJ2-7; D not resolved. Deletions cut 0 bases from V and 0 bases from J, with 7 bases between. Germline loops: CDR1 SGHRS, CDR2 YFSETQ. The CDR3 is 14 amino acids. This CDR3 is CASSLGGSSYEQYF. CDR3 coding DNA: TGCGCCAGCAGCTTGGGAGGTAGCTCCTACGAGCAGTACTTC.

The DNA of the CDR3 is TGTGCCACCAGCAGCGAGGGGACAGCGAGCGAGACCCAGTACTTC. Translation gives CATSSEGTASETQYF. The chain links TRBV15 to TRBJ2-5, with 7 bases identical to TRBD1. V lost 3 bases and J lost 5; bases outside the gene matches: 9. The germline gives CDR1 LNHNV, CDR2 YYDKDF (reference sequence). This CDR3 comprises 15 residues.

This sequence joins TRBV5-1 and TRBJ2-6; 7 nucleotides align to TRBD1. Germline CDR1 SGHRS, CDR2 YFSETQ. With V trimmed by 3 bases and J by 0 bases, 6 bases remained unmatched. The CDR3 has 17 residues. CDR3 bases: TGCGCCAGCAGCTGGGGGACAGTAACCTCTGGGGCCAACGTCCTGACTTTC. Amino acid sequence: CASSWGTVTSGANVLTF.

The chain uses TRBV5-1 and TRBJ1-4; 7 bases agree with TRBD1. There are 16 residues in the CDR3. Germline assignment: CDR1 SGHRS and CDR2 YFSETQ. The V gene end was trimmed by 0 bases and the J gene end by 6 bases; junction bases not matched to a gene: 8. The CDR3 loop reads CASSLVGGQGDEKLFF. For the CDR3, the DNA is TGCGCCAGCAGCTTGGTCGGCGGGCAGGGGGATGAAAAACTGTTTTTT.

The V and J genes are TRBV28 and TRBJ2-7; 9 bases fit TRBD2. The CDR3 contains 15 residues. CDR1 and CDR2 from the germline V gene are MDHEN and SYDVKM. V shed 4 bases, J shed 4 bases, and the junction held 8 bases outside the gene matches. This CDR3 is CASSSAGTSRYEQYF. CDR3 bases: TGTGCCAGCAGTTCCGCCGGGACTAGCCGGTACGAGCAGTACTTC.

V is TRBV5-1 and J is TRBJ2-5, with 7 bases that match TRBD2. CDR1 is SGHRS and CDR2 is YFSETQ in the germline V gene. This CDR3 comprises 15 residues. V shed 0 bases and J 7 bases; nucleotides not matched to a gene: 9. The DNA for the CDR3 is TGCGCCAGCAGCTTGGCCGAGACTAGCCCCGGGACCCAGTACTTC. This encodes CASSLAETSPGTQYF.

The chain recombines TRBV9 with TRBJ2-5; 7 bases line up with TRBD1. The length of the CDR3 is 13 residues. V was clipped by 3 bases and J by 2 bases; unmatched bases: 1. Per the germline V gene, CDR1 is SGDLS and CDR2 is YYNGEE. The CDR3 DNA reads as TGTGCCAGCAGCGCAGGGGGTCAAGAGACCCAGTACTTC. It encodes CASSAGGQETQYF.

The chain couples TRBV4-1 to TRBJ2-3; the match to TRBD2 covers 13 bases. V gave up 2 bases and J gave up 2 bases; unmatched junction bases: 13. This CDR3 has 20 amino acids. The germline V gene has CDR1 MGHRA and CDR2 YSYEKL. The CDR3 loop reads CASSQPGGTSGTLFTDTQYF. CDR3 DNA: TGCGCCAGCAGCCAACCGGGAGGGACTAGCGGGACCCTTTTCACAGATACGCAGTATTTT.

V gene TRBV5-1 combines with J gene TRBJ2-1; 13 positions match TRBD2. The CDR3 length is 16 residues. In germline, CDR1 is SGHRS, CDR2 YFSETQ. With 4 bases clipped from V and 7 bases from J, the junction kept 8 bases outside the gene matches. Here the CDR3 DNA reads TGCGCCAGCAGCGCCTTACTAGCGGGAGGGCGGAATGAGCAGTTCTTC. This codes for CASSALLAGGRNEQFF. Supplemented by reference TRBV5-1 and TRBJ2-1, the full variable domain reads KAGVTQTPRYLIKTRGQQVTLSCSPISGHRSVSWYQQTPGQGLQFLFEYFSETQRNKGNFPGRFSGRQFSNSRSEMNVSTLELGDSALYLCASSALLAGGRNEQFFGPGTRLTVL.

This chain connects TRBV2 to TRBJ1-5; possible D gene TRBD1, 6 bases. V shed 7 bases and J shed 2 bases, with 18 bases lying between them. This CDR3 is 16 amino acids long. Germline loops: CDR1 SNHLY, CDR2 FYNNEI. Written as DNA, the CDR3 is TGTGCCAGCACGAGGAGGGGGGGCGAGGGCAATCAGCCCCAGCATTTT. It codes for CASTRRGGEGNQPQHF.

The chain recombines TRBV7-8 with TRBJ2-7; 10 bases are shared with TRBD2. This CDR3 has 19 amino acids. Trimming took 1 base from V and 3 from J; bases not matched to a gene: 15. From germline, CDR1 is SGHVS and CDR2 FQNEAQ. CDR3 region: CASSLESLAGRPANYEQYF. The CDR3 coding sequence is TGTGCCAGCAGCTTAGAGTCACTAGCGGGACGCCCTGCGAACTACGAGCAGTACTTC. Looking up the rest from reference TRBV7-8 and TRBJ2-7 gives the full variable domain: GAGVSQSPRYKVAKRGQDVALRCDPISGHVSLFWYQQALGQGPEFLTYFQNEAQLDKSGLPSDRFFAERPEGSVSTLKIQRTQQEDSAVYLCASSLESLAGRPANYEQYFGPGTRLTVT.

The J gene is TRBJ1-5, the V gene TRBV28; 9 nucleotides align to TRBD1. The germline gives CDR1 MDHEN, CDR2 SYDVKM. V dropped 4 bases and J dropped 5; count of bases not matched to a gene: 6. The CDR3 has 15 amino acids. For the CDR3, the DNA is TGTGCCAGCAGTTGGGCCACAGGGGGCTATCAGCCCCAGCATTTT. Translated, it gives CASSWATGGYQPQHF. Full variable domain (rest looked up from reference TRBV28 and TRBJ1-5): DVKVTQSSRYLVKRTGEKVFLECVQDMDHENMFWYRQDPGLGLRLIYFSYDVKMKEKGDIPEGYSVSREKKERFSLILESASTNQTSMYLCASSWATGGYQPQHFGDGTRLSIL.

This clone was seen just once. The V call is TRBV11-2, the J call TRBJ1-2; D unresolved. Trimming left V 0 bases short and J 0 bases short, with 8 bases between. This CDR3 comprises 15 residues. The germline V gene has CDR1 SGHAT and CDR2 FQNNGV. CDR3 DNA: TGTGCCAGCAGCTTAGATGCGAACGCTAACTATGGCTACACCTTC. Protein: CASSLDANANYGYTF.

The chain links TRBV28 to TRBJ1-1; D is perhaps TRBD1 (6 bases). Germline-derived CDR1 and CDR2 are MDHEN and SYDVKM. The CDR3 has 15 amino acids. Between the trimmed V and J ends, which lost 9 bases and 0 bases, there was a span of 17 bases. The CDR3 protein is CASRGSLGLNTEAFF. The CDR3 DNA sequence: TGTGCCAGTAGGGGGAGCCTAGGCCTGAACACTGAAGCTTTCTTT.

The chain recombines TRBV19 with TRBJ1-1; TRBD1 agrees at 7 bases. CDR1 LNHDA and CDR2 SQIVND come from the germline V gene (reference sequence). This CDR3 comprises 14 residues. The V and J ends lost 2 bases and 0 bases, in that order; junction bases with no gene match: 0. The CDR3 reads CASSIQGVNTEAFF. CDR3 nucleotides: TGTGCCAGTAGTATACAGGGGGTGAACACTGAAGCTTTCTTT.

The rearrangement joins TRBV14 to TRBJ2-1; 9 bases align to TRBD1. V gave up 4 bases and J gave up 9 bases; unmatched junction bases: 10. The CDR3 has 15 residues. From germline, CDR1 is SGHDN and CDR2 FVKESK. The CDR3 DNA reads TGTGCCAGCAGCCGGGGACAGGGCTACGGTATTGAGCAGTTCTTC. This codes for CASSRGQGYGIEQFF.

This chain joins TRBV7-6 and TRBJ2-1; D is possibly TRBD2 (6 bases). Germline V gene lookup returns CDR1 SGHVS and CDR2 FNYEAQ. The CDR3 totals 11 residues. V was trimmed by 5 bases and J by 12 bases, leaving 11 bases between them. In nucleotides, the CDR3 is TGTGCCAGCAGCGCCGGAGGGACGCAGTTCTTC. This sequence encodes CASSAGGTQFF. The full variable domain, with the rest looked up from reference TRBV7-6 and TRBJ2-1, is GAGVSQSPRYKVTKRGQDVALRCDPISGHVSLYWYRQALGQGPEFLTYFNYEAQQDKSGLPNDRFSAERPEGSISTLTIQRTEQRDSAMYRCASSAGGTQFFGPGTRLTVL.

The chain joins TRBV28 to TRBJ2-7; TRBD1 might be the D (6 bases). V gave up 4 bases and J gave up 4 bases, with 11 bases separating them. Germline assignment: CDR1 MDHEN and CDR2 SYDVKM. The CDR3 consists of 13 residues. CDR3 loop: CASSSPDRYEQYF. The CDR3 bases are TGTGCCAGCAGTTCCCCGGACAGATACGAGCAGTACTTC.

In its sample, this clone was seen once. J is TRBJ2-1 and V is TRBV5-1; D gene unclear. This CDR3 spans 12 amino acids. Trimming took 0 bases from V and 5 from J, leaving 3 bases between them. Germline CDR1 SGHRS, CDR2 YFSETQ. In DNA form, the CDR3 reads TGCGCCAGCAGCTTGGGCGACAATGAGCAGTTCTTC. Residues: CASSLGDNEQFF.

This clone was seen more than once but under ten times. This sequence joins TRBV7-3 and TRBJ2-7; 9 nucleotides line up with TRBD2. The CDR3 is 14 residues long. Germline V gene sequence: CDR1 SGHTA, CDR2 FQGTGA. V lost 0 bases to trimming and J lost 4 bases; unmatched junction nucleotides: 1. The CDR3 DNA reads TGTGCCAGCAGCTTAACTAGCGGGAGTTACGAGCAGTACTTC. Translating it yields CASSLTSGSYEQYF.